This is a list of T cell receptor beta chains from one sample in a study of T cells after yellow fever vaccination. MiXCR, run by TCRdb on the 5' RACE reads, gives a single entry per CDR3 protein. The table includes hundreds of thousands of distinct CDR3 sequences, 8.7% detected once. Sequenced material: CD4+ T cells sorted from PBMCs, taken 5 days after the yellow fever booster vaccination. These receptors were collected from a man aged 18 to 30 who received the YFV17D yellow fever vaccine. The CDR3 runs from the conserved cysteine through the conserved F or W. The D gene is left open where the match is weak. Some rows mark clone size as missing; the rest say once, few, many or name a class of expanded clone.

V: TRBV24-1; size: -; J: TRBJ2-1; D: -; CDR3: CATSVEPGGEVGEQFF; DNA: TGTGCCACCAGTGTTGAACCGGGGGGCGAAGTGGGTGAGCAGTTCTTC
V: TRBV27; size: few; J: TRBJ1-5; D: TRBD1; CDR3: CASSVAGGGQPQHF; DNA: TGTGCCAGCAGTGTGGCAGGGGGCGGACAGCCCCAGCATTTT
V: TRBV3-1; size: -; J: TRBJ2-5; D: -; CDR3: CASRDSIQETQYF; DNA: TGTGCCAGCAGGGACAGTATCCAAGAGACCCAGTACTTC
V: TRBV7-3; size: -; J: TRBJ2-1; D: TRBD1; CDR3: CASSWGGTGKLNEQFF; DNA: TGTGCCAGCAGCTGGGGTGGGACAGGGAAATTAAATGAGCAGTTCTTC
V: TRBV5-1; size: -; J: TRBJ2-2; D: -; CDR3: CASSFPLNTGELFF; DNA: TGCGCCAGCAGCTTCCCATTGAACACCGGGGAGCTGTTTTTT
V: TRBV7-2; size: few; J: TRBJ2-5; D: -; CDR3: CASTSRGARTSQYF; DNA: TGTGCCAGCACCTCCCGGGGCGCGCGGACTTCCCAGTACTTC
V: TRBV19; size: -; J: TRBJ2-3; D: TRBD2; CDR3: CASSITGLAGGTDTQYF; DNA: TGTGCCAGTAGTATAACGGGACTAGCGGGTGGCACAGATACGCAGTATTTT
V: TRBV7-2; size: many; J: TRBJ1-2; D: -; CDR3: CASSYQGSGGYTF; DNA: TGTGCCAGCAGCTACCAGGGTTCTGGCGGCTACACCTTC
V: TRBV4-3; size: few; J: TRBJ2-1; D: -; CDR3: CASSQEGSVHAVEQFF; DNA: TGCGCCAGCAGCCAAGAGGGGAGCGTACATGCGGTTGAGCAGTTCTTC
V: TRBV7-9; size: -; J: TRBJ2-1; D: -; CDR3: CASSPRGVREGNEQFF; DNA: TGTGCCAGCAGCCCGAGGGGGGTTAGGGAAGGGAATGAGCAGTTCTTC
V: TRBV6-4; size: few; J: TRBJ1-1; D: -; CDR3: CASSDSAENTEAFF; DNA: TGTGCCAGCAGTGACTCAGCGGAGAACACTGAAGCTTTCTTT
V: TRBV20-1; size: -; J: TRBJ2-3; D: TRBD2; CDR3: CSASAGGPEDTQYF; DNA: TGCAGTGCTAGCGCGGGGGGGCCGGAAGATACGCAGTATTTT
V: TRBV7-8; size: many; J: TRBJ1-2; D: -; CDR3: CASRPRAGNGYTF; DNA: TGTGCCAGCAGACCTAGGGCAGGGAATGGCTACACCTTC
V: TRBV20-1; size: few; J: TRBJ1-5; D: -; CDR3: CSARVIGSNQPQHF; DNA: TGCAGTGCTAGGGTTATAGGGAGCAATCAGCCCCAGCATTTT
V: TRBV2; size: -; J: TRBJ1-1; D: -; CDR3: CASNWLNTEAFF; DNA: TGTGCCAGCAACTGGTTGAACACTGAAGCTTTCTTT
V: TRBV10-3; size: many; J: TRBJ2-1; D: TRBD2; CDR3: CAISLLAGGYNEQFF; DNA: TGTGCCATCAGCCTACTAGCGGGGGGTTACAATGAGCAGTTCTTC
V: TRBV4-1; size: many; J: TRBJ2-1; D: TRBD2; CDR3: CASSQGSGGQNEQFF; DNA: TGCGCCAGCAGCCAAGGTAGCGGGGGGCAAAATGAGCAGTTCTTC
V: TRBV29-1; size: -; J: TRBJ2-2; D: TRBD1; CDR3: CSARGGTGSTGELFF; DNA: TGCAGCGCCAGGGGGGGGACAGGGTCCACCGGGGAGCTGTTTTTT
V: TRBV11-3; size: many; J: TRBJ2-1; D: -; CDR3: CASSRTYNEQFF; DNA: TGTGCCAGCAGCCGGACTTACAATGAGCAGTTCTTC
V: TRBV12-3/TRBV12-4; size: few; J: TRBJ2-7; D: -; CDR3: CASSLIWAPYEQYF; DNA: TGTGCCAGCAGTTTAATCTGGGCGCCTTACGAGCAGTACTTC
V: TRBV4-1; size: many; J: TRBJ2-2; D: TRBD2; CDR3: CASSQLPRGKTGELFF; DNA: TGCGCCAGCAGCCAATTGCCGCGGGGGAAGACCGGGGAGCTGTTTTTT
V: TRBV25-1; size: few; J: TRBJ1-6; D: -; CDR3: CASSDHPGGLNSPLHF; DNA: TGTGCCAGCAGTGACCATCCCGGGGGCTTAAATTCACCCCTCCACTTT
V: TRBV7-2; size: many; J: TRBJ2-3; D: TRBD1; CDR3: CASSSGRGPDTQYF; DNA: TGTGCCAGCAGCTCTGGCAGGGGGCCAGATACGCAGTATTTT
V: TRBV12-3/TRBV12-4; size: many; J: TRBJ1-1; D: TRBD1; CDR3: CASRRGLSTEAFF; DNA: TGTGCCAGCAGAAGGGGGCTGAGCACTGAAGCTTTCTTT
V: TRBV7-2; size: -; J: TRBJ2-3; D: TRBD2; CDR3: CASSHGAGGMADTQYF; DNA: TGTGCCAGCAGCCACGGGGCGGGGGGTATGGCAGATACGCAGTATTTT
V: TRBV4-3; size: many; J: TRBJ2-3; D: -; CDR3: CASSQGQGNTDTQYF; DNA: TGCGCCAGCAGCCAAGGTCAGGGGAACACAGATACGCAGTATTTT
V: TRBV20-1; size: -; J: TRBJ2-7; D: -; CDR3: CSARQTVYEQYF; DNA: TGCAGTGCTAGACAGACAGTCTACGAGCAGTACTTC
V: TRBV7-2; size: few; J: TRBJ2-3; D: TRBD1; CDR3: CATRGQFDTQYF; DNA: TGTGCCACTCGGGGACAGTTCGATACGCAGTATTTT
V: TRBV3-1; size: -; J: TRBJ2-3; D: TRBD2; CDR3: CASSYQRGGVDTQYF; DNA: TGTGCCAGCAGCTACCAGCGGGGGGGTGTAGATACGCAGTATTTT
V: TRBV7-2; size: -; J: TRBJ2-1; D: -; CDR3: CASSLSKAGEQFF; DNA: TGTGCCAGCAGCCTTTCGAAGGCCGGTGAGCAGTTCTTC
V: TRBV28; size: -; J: TRBJ1-6; D: TRBD1; CDR3: CASSLADRYNSPLHF; DNA: TGTGCCAGCAGTTTAGCGGACAGGTATAATTCACCCCTCCACTTT
V: TRBV12-3/TRBV12-4; size: few; J: TRBJ2-2; D: TRBD1; CDR3: CASSPWTGPNTGELFF; DNA: TGTGCCAGCAGTCCCTGGACAGGCCCGAACACCGGGGAGCTGTTTTTT
V: TRBV7-2; size: -; J: TRBJ1-5; D: -; CDR3: CASSATMEIAPQHF; DNA: TGTGCCAGCAGCGCTACCATGGAGATCGCGCCCCAGCATTTT
V: TRBV24-1; size: many; J: TRBJ1-5; D: -; CDR3: CATSDSTREDQPQHF; DNA: TGTGCCACCAGTGATAGTACCAGGGAGGATCAGCCCCAGCATTTT
V: TRBV12-3/TRBV12-4; size: few; J: TRBJ1-1; D: -; CDR3: CASSLGAHNTEAFF; DNA: TGTGCCAGCAGTTTAGGGGCCCACAACACTGAAGCTTTCTTT
V: TRBV18; size: many; J: TRBJ2-7; D: TRBD2; CDR3: CASSPPGLAAYEQYF; DNA: TGTGCCAGCTCGCCCCCGGGACTAGCGGCCTACGAGCAGTACTTC
V: TRBV7-9; size: -; J: TRBJ1-2; D: -; CDR3: CASSRGGQAANYGYTF; DNA: TGTGCCAGCAGCCGGGGGGGGCAGGCAGCTAACTATGGCTACACCTTC
V: TRBV9; size: -; J: TRBJ1-2; D: -; CDR3: CASSATQTARGYTF; DNA: TGTGCCAGCAGCGCGACACAGACAGCTAGGGGCTACACCTTC
V: TRBV7-2; size: -; J: TRBJ1-5; D: -; CDR3: CASSLAGPNQPQHF; DNA: TGTGCCAGCAGCTTGGCAGGGCCCAATCAGCCCCAGCATTTT